What follows are 26 T cell receptor beta chains derived from one specimen sequenced in a study of shared clonotypes between healthy human individuals. The assay was immunoSEQ multiplex PCR, and TCRdb's table has in-frame clones only and misses some. The table has 560,000 or so clones, 95% to 97% seen once; the top ten hold less than 0.12%. Naivety among CD8 cells was defined by CD45RO negativity and positive CCR7 selection, thereby excluding terminally differentiated effector memory CD45RA+ cells. Material for sequencing was naive CD8+ T cells sorted from blood. The receptors here all came from a woman aged 30 to 39 in good health.

CDR3 nucleotides: TGCGCCAGCAGCTTCGGTGGCCTAGGCACAGATACGCAGTATTTT. This gives the protein CASSFGGLGTDTQYF. V usage is TRBV5-1 and J usage is TRBJ2-3; D ambiguous. V was trimmed by 2 bases and J by 1 base, leaving 11 bases between them. The CDR3 has 15 residues. In germline, CDR1 is SGHRS, CDR2 YFSETQ.

The chain is built from TRBV13 and TRBJ2-1; 9 bases line up with TRBD2. Germline CDR1 PRHDT, CDR2 FYEKMQ (reference sequence). The CDR3 totals 17 residues. V shed 5 bases, J shed 3 bases, and the junction held 11 bases outside the gene matches. DNA for the CDR3: TGTGCCAGCAGCACCCGGGGTAGCGGGAGTATCTACAATGAGCAGTTCTTC. Translated: CASSTRGSGSIYNEQFF. The full variable domain, rest sourced from reference TRBV13 and TRBJ2-1, is AAGVIQSPRHLIKEKRETATLKCYPIPRHDTVYWYQQGPGQDPQFLISFYEKMQSDKGSIPDRFSAQQFSDYHSELNMSSLELGDSALYFCASSTRGSGSIYNEQFFGPGTRLTVL.

The chain employs TRBV28 and TRBJ2-1, with 8 bases matching TRBD2. CDR1 and CDR2 from the germline V gene are MDHEN and SYDVKM. This CDR3 is 13 amino acids long. Trimming removed 5 bases from V and 8 bases from J; junction bases left unmatched: 5. Written as DNA, the CDR3 is TGTGCCAGCAGTCTCCTAGCGGGCGATGAGCAGTTCTTC. It translates to CASSLLAGDEQFF.

The rearrangement joins TRBV25-1 to TRBJ2-1; D is uncertain. The germline gives CDR1 MGHDK, CDR2 SYGVNS. V was shortened by 9 bases and J by 7 bases, with 16 bases between the two germline ends. The CDR3 consists of 13 residues. CDR3 residues: CASCGERCNEQFF. CDR3 DNA sequence: TGTGCCAGTTGTGGGGAAAGATGTAATGAGCAGTTCTTC.

The chain recombines TRBV28 with TRBJ1-1; D is perhaps TRBD1 (5 bases). Looked up from germline, CDR1 is MDHEN and CDR2 is SYDVKM. There are 14 residues in the CDR3. Trimming shortened V by 3 bases and J by 3 bases, and 11 bases separated the two germline ends. In nucleotides, the CDR3 is TGTGCCAGCAGTTTCATGGGGGGTGACACTGAAGCTTTCTTT. Amino acids: CASSFMGGDTEAFF. Supplemented by reference TRBV28 and TRBJ1-1, the full variable domain reads DVKVTQSSRYLVKRTGEKVFLECVQDMDHENMFWYRQDPGLGLRLIYFSYDVKMKEKGDIPEGYSVSREKKERFSLILESASTNQTSMYLCASSFMGGDTEAFFGQGTRLTVV.

This chain connects TRBV27 to TRBJ1-1; D is perhaps TRBD1 (5 bases). The V and J ends lost 4 bases and 3 bases respectively, with 12 bases between them. The CDR3 totals 14 residues. Germline V gene data show CDR1 as MNHEY and CDR2 as SMNVEV (reference sequence). The CDR3 DNA sequence: TGTGCCAGCAGTTCCCCCTTCAGGGACACTGAAGCTTTCTTT. Translated: CASSSPFRDTEAFF.

V usage is TRBV19 and J usage is TRBJ2-3; D is tentatively TRBD1 or TRBD2 (5 bases each). CDR1 and CDR2 (germline): LNHDA, SQIVND (reference sequence). V was trimmed by 1 base and J by 2 bases, leaving 19 bases between them. The CDR3 runs to 18 residues. Here the CDR3 DNA reads TGTGCCAGTAGTATAGTTTCGGGGCTGGGCTGGCCCACAGATACGCAGTATTTT. Amino acids: CASSIVSGLGWPTDTQYF.

The V call is TRBV6-1, the J call TRBJ1-5; no clear D. The CDR3 consists of 13 residues. Trimming shortened V by 7 bases and J by 5 bases, and 12 bases separated the two germline ends. The germline CDR1 and CDR2 sequences are MNHNS and SASEGT. CDR3 in DNA: TGTGCCAGCAAGTGGGCAGCCGATCAGCCCCAGCATTTT. Translated: CASKWAADQPQHF.

J is TRBJ1-5 and V is TRBV19; D remains ambiguous. The CDR3 loop spans 13 amino acids. V lost 3 bases to trimming and J lost 4 bases, with 7 bases between them. Germline V gene sequence: CDR1 LNHDA, CDR2 SQIVND (reference sequence). The CDR3 DNA reads as TGTGCCAGTAGTATCTCAGTGAATCAGCCCCAGCATTTT. Translated: CASSISVNQPQHF. The full variable domain, rest sourced from reference TRBV19 and TRBJ1-5, is DGGITQSPKYLFRKEGQNVTLSCEQNLNHDAMYWYRQDPGQGLRLIYYSQIVNDFQKGDIAEGYSVSREKKESFPLTVTSAQKNPTAFYLCASSISVNQPQHFGDGTRLSIL.

The chain recombines TRBV5-5 with TRBJ2-7; no firm D call. In germline, CDR1 is SGHKS, CDR2 YYEKEE (reference sequence). The CDR3 is made up of 14 amino acids. V was pared by 1 base and J by 2 bases, with 10 bases between. CDR3 DNA: TGTGCCAGCAGCTTGTGGGGTGTGACCTACGAGCAGTACTTC. Amino acids: CASSLWGVTYEQYF.

In its sample, this clone was seen once. This rearrangement joins TRBV6-1 to TRBJ1-2; tentative D call: TRBD1 (5 bases). The CDR3 runs to 12 residues. CDR1 is MNHNS, CDR2 SASEGT, per germline. The V and J ends lost 6 bases and 8 bases respectively, with 13 bases between them. CDR3 bases: TGTGCCAGCAGCAGCGGGGCGGAGGGCTACACCTTC. This translates into CASSSGAEGYTF.

The chain links TRBV7-9 to TRBJ2-1; possible D gene TRBD2, 5 bases. V shed 2 bases and J shed 9 bases, with 14 bases lying between them. Looked up from germline, CDR1 is SEHNR and CDR2 is FQNEAQ (reference sequence). The CDR3 is 14 residues long. The CDR3 sequence is CASSLPRDMAEQFF. In DNA form, the CDR3 reads TGTGCCAGCAGCTTACCCCGGGATATGGCTGAGCAGTTCTTC.

This rearrangement joins TRBV21-1 to TRBJ1-1; the table's D gene call, TRBD1, was not cross checked with the DNA. TRBV21-1 is labeled a pseudogene. This CDR3 is 14 amino acids long. CDR3 DNA: TGTGCCAGCAGCAAATGGGACAGAGCGACTGAAGCTTTCTTT. Encoded protein: CASSKWDRATEAFF.

V is TRBV2 and J is TRBJ2-2; D is ambiguous. Between the trimmed V and J ends, which lost 3 bases and 1 base, there was a span of 9 bases. Germline V gene lookup returns CDR1 SNHLY and CDR2 FYNNEI. This CDR3 has 15 amino acids. Here the CDR3 DNA reads TGTGCCAGCAGTGATTTCGAACAGAACACCGGGGAGCTGTTTTTT. Its translation is CASSDFEQNTGELFF.

This clone was found once. V and J are TRBV6-1 and TRBJ2-4, with D hard to call. V was trimmed by 4 bases and J by 6 bases, leaving 7 bases between them. Germline V gene data show CDR1 as MNHNS and CDR2 as SASEGT. CDR3 size: 12 residues. Here the CDR3 DNA reads TGTGCCAGCAGTGCGGGTAGAAACATTCAGTACTTC. Encoded protein: CASSAGRNIQYF.

The genes are TRBV2 and TRBJ1-1; D ambiguous. V dropped 4 bases and J dropped 1 base, with 7 bases sitting between them. Germline values: CDR1 SNHLY, CDR2 FYNNEI. This CDR3 has 13 residues. The CDR3 bases are TGTGCCAGCAGTGGGGGAGGGAACACTGAAGCTTTCTTT. This translates into CASSGGGNTEAFF.

V and J are TRBV7-8 and TRBJ2-1; 12 nucleotides match TRBD2. The germline V gene has CDR1 SGHVS and CDR2 FQNEAQ. This CDR3 has 20 residues. J lost 4 bases, V lost 3 bases, and 16 bases had no gene match. CDR3 coding DNA: TGTGCCAGCAGCTTCGATAGCGCACTAGCGGGAGGATATGTTTACAATGAGCAGTTCTTC. This gives the protein CASSFDSALAGGYVYNEQFF.

This clone was found a few times. The same CDR3 arises from other DNA sequences in this sample as well. V usage is TRBV30 and J usage is TRBJ1-1; D remains unclear. From germline, CDR1 is GTSNPN and CDR2 SVGIG (reference sequence). V dropped 4 bases and J dropped 1 base, with 4 bases sitting between them. This CDR3 is built from 11 residues. The DNA of the CDR3 is TGTGCCTGGAAAAGGAACACTGAAGCTTTCTTT. Amino acid sequence: CAWKRNTEAFF.

The chain recombines TRBV2 with TRBJ2-1; 13 nucleotides align to TRBD2. The V gene end was trimmed by 0 bases and the J gene end by 4 bases; junction bases not matched to a gene: 9. This CDR3 is 19 amino acids long. Germline CDR1 reads SNHLY; CDR2 reads FYNNEI. The CDR3 sequence is CASSEAGLAGRAGYNEQFF. The CDR3 region has the DNA TGTGCCAGCAGTGAAGCGGGACTAGCGGGAAGGGCGGGGTACAATGAGCAGTTCTTC. Full variable domain (remainder filled in from reference TRBV2 and TRBJ2-1): EPEVTQTPSHQVTQMGQEVILRCVPISNHLYFYWYRQILGQKVEFLVSFYNNEISEKSEIFDDQFSVERPDGSNFTLKIRSTKLEDSAMYFCASSEAGLAGRAGYNEQFFGPGTRLTVL.

The rearrangement uses TRBV28 and TRBJ2-1; TRBD2 might be the D (5 bases). V lost 7 bases and J 5 bases, leaving 15 bases between the germline ends. The CDR3 totals 14 residues. Per the germline V gene, CDR1 is MDHEN and CDR2 is SYDVKM. The CDR3 loop is CASTRRRLDNEQFF. The DNA of the CDR3 is TGTGCCAGCACCCGGCGGAGGCTAGACAATGAGCAGTTCTTC. Full variable domain (missing parts from reference TRBV28 and TRBJ2-1): DVKVTQSSRYLVKRTGEKVFLECVQDMDHENMFWYRQDPGLGLRLIYFSYDVKMKEKGDIPEGYSVSREKKERFSLILESASTNQTSMYLCASTRRRLDNEQFFGPGTRLTVL.

This clone was observed a single time. The same CDR3 can be traced to other DNA sequences in this sample. The chain is built from TRBV19 and TRBJ2-7; D possibly uses TRBD1 or TRBD2 (5 bases each). Germline CDR1 is LNHDA and CDR2 is SQIVND (reference sequence). V lost 6 bases and J 3 bases, leaving 12 bases between the germline ends. The CDR3 sequence is 13 residues long. The CDR3 here is CASSPGPYYEQYF. CDR3 in DNA: TGTGCCAGTAGCCCGGGACCATACTACGAGCAGTACTTC.

This chain uses TRBV13 with TRBJ1-5; D gene ambiguous. Germline-derived CDR1 and CDR2 are PRHDT and FYEKMQ (reference sequence). The CDR3 is 16 amino acids. The ends were cut back, 0 bases at V and 4 bases at J, with 13 bases in the middle. The CDR3 loop is CASSLGVPRSNQPQHF. DNA of the CDR3: TGTGCCAGCAGCTTAGGTGTACCGAGAAGTAATCAGCCCCAGCATTTT.

V and J are TRBV5-4 and TRBJ2-5, with TRBD2 identical over 8 bases. The V and J ends lost 0 bases and 5 bases, in that order; junction bases with no gene match: 6. This CDR3 has 15 residues. Germline V gives CDR1 SGHNT, CDR2 YYREEE (reference sequence). For the CDR3, the DNA is TGTGCCAGCAGCTTGGTCGGGAGGGCCGAGGAGACCCAGTACTTC. This translates into CASSLVGRAEETQYF.

In regard to this clone: The same CDR3 arises from other DNA sequences in this sample as well. The chain uses TRBV27 and TRBJ2-5; TRBD2 matches 10 bases. V gave up 3 bases and J gave up 5 bases; unmatched junction bases: 3. From germline, CDR1 is MNHEY and CDR2 SMNVEV (reference sequence). The CDR3 extends over 14 amino acids. The chain's CDR3 is CASSLSSGSETQYF. CDR3 nucleotides: TGTGCCAGCAGTTTGTCTAGCGGGAGTGAGACCCAGTACTTC.

The CDR3 DNA is TGTGCCAGCAGTGTATCTGGACTAGCGAGGGAGCAGTACTTC. Its translation is CASSVSGLAREQYF. The rearrangement uses TRBV25-1 and TRBJ2-7; 9 bases fit TRBD2. Germline loops: CDR1 MGHDK, CDR2 SYGVNS. Trimming removed 4 bases from V and 7 bases from J; junction bases left unmatched: 8. CDR3 size: 14 residues.

The chain uses TRBV28 and TRBJ2-2; D gene uncertain. The CDR3 contains 19 residues. V gave up 3 bases and J gave up 5 bases, with 25 bases separating them. CDR1 MDHEN and CDR2 SYDVKM come from the germline V gene. The CDR3 sequence is CASSFHPALEPQRTGELFF. The CDR3 DNA follows: TGTGCCAGCAGTTTCCACCCGGCCCTGGAGCCCCAAAGGACCGGGGAGCTGTTTTTT.